Below, 23 T cell receptor beta chains from the same sample are listed, as sequenced in a study of CD4+ T cells in melanoma. Sequencing used immunoSEQ multiplex PCR; TCRdb keeps in-frame clones, though not all of them. Here the sample spans 15,000 to 20,000 clones, around 82% being singletons. Sequencing used cells from a culture (not recorded whether cultured in vitro). These receptors originate from a human donor with melanoma.

This clone occurred once. The chain employs TRBV7-9 and TRBJ2-3, with D hard to call. Germline assignment: CDR1 SEHNR and CDR2 FQNEAQ (reference sequence). V lost 1 base and J lost 0, with 8 bases in between. CDR3 length: 15 amino acids. The CDR3 sequence is CASSLGGASTDTQYF. CDR3 nucleotides: TGTGCCAGCAGCTTAGGAGGAGCTAGCACAGATACGCAGTATTTT.

J is TRBJ2-3 and V is TRBV7-2; the match to TRBD2 covers 10 bases. Per the germline V gene, CDR1 is SGHTA and CDR2 is FQGNSA. The CDR3 contains 15 residues. The junction had 8 bases not matched to a gene; V was cut back by 7 bases and J by 4 bases. The CDR3 is CASTPGTSDADTQYF. CDR3 in DNA: TGTGCCAGCACTCCCGGGACTAGCGATGCAGATACGCAGTATTTT.

CDR3 coding DNA: TGTGCCAGCTCACCAGCCGCAGACAGGGTGGGAGCTTTCTTT. Protein product: CASSPAADRVGAFF. The chain uses TRBV18 and TRBJ1-1, with 7 bases matching TRBD1. Germline values: CDR1 KGHSH, CDR2 LQKENI. V dropped 2 bases and J dropped 10; count of bases not matched to a gene: 10. The CDR3 has 14 amino acids.

This clone was recorded once. The V and J genes are TRBV27 and TRBJ1-2, with a tentative D call TRBD1 (6 bases). The CDR3 is 16 residues long. CDR1 and CDR2 from the germline V gene are MNHEY and SMNVEV (reference sequence). V was clipped by 6 bases and J by 0 bases, with 17 bases between them. The CDR3: CASRDATGLANYGYTF. CDR3 DNA sequence: TGTGCCAGCAGGGACGCTACAGGGCTGGCTAACTATGGCTACACCTTC.

This rearrangement joins TRBV4-1 to TRBJ1-4, with D possibly matching TRBD1 (5 bases). The CDR3 runs 16 residues. CDR1 and CDR2 from the germline V gene are MGHRA and YSYEKL. Trimming pared 3 bases from V and 0 bases from J, leaving 11 bases between. The CDR3 DNA is TGCGCCAGCAGCCAGGCAGGGAGAGCAACTAATGAAAAACTGTTTTTT. This sequence encodes CASSQAGRATNEKLFF.

The genes are TRBV9 and TRBJ1-2; D gene uncertain. Per germline, CDR1 SGDLS and CDR2 YYNGEE. This CDR3 is 13 amino acids long. Trimming left V 3 bases short and J 1 base short, with 7 bases between. Here the CDR3 reads CASSAQRNYGYTF. CDR3 nucleotide sequence: TGTGCCAGCAGCGCTCAGCGTAACTATGGCTACACCTTC.

This chain uses TRBV6-5 with TRBJ1-2; TRBD1 agrees at 8 bases. Trimming took 5 bases from V and 4 from J; bases not matched to a gene: 6. The CDR3 is 14 residues long. From germline, CDR1 is MNHEY and CDR2 SVGAGI. CDR3: CASSAFGTGYGYTF. The CDR3 DNA reads as TGTGCCAGCAGTGCGTTCGGGACAGGCTATGGCTACACCTTC.

The rearrangement joins TRBV11-1 to TRBJ2-3; a weak D match, TRBD2 (5 bases). Between the trimmed V and J ends, which lost 5 bases and 1 base, there was a span of 16 bases. There are 16 residues in the CDR3. Germline-derived CDR1 and CDR2 are SGHAT and FQDESV (reference sequence). CDR3 loop: CASSPAVLRGTDTQYF. The CDR3 coding sequence is TGTGCCAGCAGCCCTGCGGTTCTGAGGGGCACAGATACGCAGTATTTT.

This clone was seen once. CDR3 sequence reads: CASSGFYYGYTF. DNA for the CDR3: TGTGCCAGCAGTGGCTTTTACTATGGCTACACCTTC. The chain is built from TRBV25-1 and TRBJ1-2; no definite D call. Germline V gene data show CDR1 as MGHDK and CDR2 as SYGVNS. This CDR3 has 12 residues. The V end lost 4 bases, the J end lost 3 bases, and 6 bases lay between the germline ends.

The CDR3 nucleotides are TGTGCCAGCAGCTTAAATCGGAACCCAAATTCACCCCTCCACTTT. As protein: CASSLNRNPNSPLHF. V gene TRBV7-9 combines with J gene TRBJ1-6; no definite D call. CDR3 length: 15 amino acids. From germline, CDR1 is SEHNR and CDR2 FQNEAQ (reference sequence). Trimming removed 2 bases from V and 7 bases from J, with 12 bases in between.

The chain recombines TRBV7-9 with TRBJ1-2, with unresolved D. Germline V gene lookup returns CDR1 SEHNR and CDR2 FQNEAQ (reference sequence). This CDR3 contains 13 residues. The V gene lost 1 base and the J gene lost 2 bases, with 5 bases spanning the gap. This chain's CDR3 is CASSLVENYGYTF. CDR3 sequence (DNA): TGTGCCAGCAGCTTAGTTGAGAACTATGGCTACACCTTC.

This rearrangement joins TRBV2 to TRBJ2-3, with a possible D match to TRBD1 (6 bases). V shed 7 bases and J shed 7 bases, with 9 bases lying between them. The CDR3 runs to 11 residues. Germline CDR1 is SNHLY and CDR2 is FYNNEI. As DNA, the CDR3 is TGTGCCAGCACCACAGGGAATACGCAGTATTTT. Its protein is CASTTGNTQYF.

The chain joins TRBV19 to TRBJ1-4, with 7 nucleotides matching TRBD1. The CDR3 totals 14 residues. Trimming removed 6 bases from V and 7 bases from J; junction bases left unmatched: 8. Germline V gene sequence: CDR1 LNHDA, CDR2 SQIVND (reference sequence). This chain's CDR3 is CASRRSRGFEKLFF. The CDR3 DNA follows: TGTGCCAGTAGAAGGAGCAGGGGGTTTGAAAAACTGTTTTTT. Drawing the rest from reference TRBV19 and TRBJ1-4, the complete variable domain is DGGITQSPKYLFRKEGQNVTLSCEQNLNHDAMYWYRQDPGQGLRLIYYSQIVNDFQKGDIAEGYSVSREKKESFPLTVTSAQKNPTAFYLCASRRSRGFEKLFFGSGTQLSVL.

This clone has only one observation. The chain employs TRBV7-9 and TRBJ1-2, with unresolved D. Looked up from germline, CDR1 is SEHNR and CDR2 is FQNEAQ (reference sequence). The CDR3 runs to 14 residues. The ends were cut back, 4 bases at V and 3 bases at J, with 12 bases in the middle. Here the CDR3 DNA reads TGTGCCAGCAGCTCGGAACGGTCGCACTATGGCTACACCTTC. This sequence encodes CASSSERSHYGYTF.

About this clone itself: At the DNA level, this CDR3 is encoded by other sequences in the same sample as well. V usage is TRBV9 and J usage is TRBJ1-1; D gene uncertain. The germline V gene encodes CDR1 SGDLS and CDR2 YYNGEE. Deletions cut 0 bases from V and 1 base from J, with 7 bases between. The CDR3 is made up of 14 amino acids. CDR3 nucleotides: TGTGCCAGCAGCGTAGATACCAGGAACACTGAAGCTTTCTTT. Translation gives CASSVDTRNTEAFF.

The chain has TRBV7-6 and TRBJ1-1; D not resolved. This CDR3 spans 13 amino acids. Germline V gene sequence: CDR1 SGHVS, CDR2 FNYEAQ. V dropped 5 bases and J dropped 1 base, with 8 bases sitting between them. This CDR3 is CASSANPNTEAFF. CDR3 sequence (DNA): TGTGCCAGCAGCGCGAACCCGAACACTGAAGCTTTCTTT.

This clone was seen just once. This chain joins TRBV4-1 and TRBJ2-2, with TRBD2 as a possible D gene (6 bases). This CDR3 region has 16 residues. The germline V and J ends were trimmed by 1 base and 2 bases, with 11 bases remaining between them. Germline CDR1 and CDR2: MGHRA and YSYEKL. CDR3 residues: CASSQVGGTNTGELFF. The CDR3 DNA is TGCGCCAGCAGCCAAGTGGGGGGAACTAACACCGGGGAGCTGTTTTTT.

V is TRBV19 and J is TRBJ1-6; maybe TRBD1 (5 bases). CDR3 length: 16 residues. V lost 4 bases and J 6 bases, leaving 16 bases between the germline ends. Germline V gene data show CDR1 as LNHDA and CDR2 as SQIVND (reference sequence). The CDR3 loop reads CASSTFGHPGNSPLHF. CDR3 sequence (DNA): TGTGCCAGTAGTACCTTCGGACACCCGGGTAATTCACCCCTCCACTTT.

The chain combines TRBV18 with TRBJ1-5; D remains ambiguous. This CDR3 region has 15 residues. V lost 5 bases and J 4 bases, leaving 15 bases between the germline ends. Germline V gene sequence: CDR1 KGHSH, CDR2 LQKENI. As DNA, the CDR3 is TGTGCCAGCTCATCCCGGGTCGATAGTAATCAGCCCCAGCATTTT. Encoded protein: CASSSRVDSNQPQHF.

This rearrangement joins TRBV30 to TRBJ2-6, with a possible D match to TRBD2 (6 bases). The germline V gene encodes CDR1 GTSNPN and CDR2 SVGIG (reference sequence). The CDR3 covers 19 residues. V lost 0 bases to trimming and J lost 3 bases, with 21 bases between them. The CDR3 DNA is TGTGCCTGGAGTGTCGTATTCGGGGGACCCGGATTTGGGGCCAACGTCCTGACTTTC. This translates into CAWSVVFGGPGFGANVLTF.

The J gene is TRBJ1-1, the V gene TRBV28; no clear D. The CDR3 runs to 13 residues. V lost 6 bases and J lost 0, with 8 bases in between. Germline CDR1 is MDHEN and CDR2 is SYDVKM. The DNA for the CDR3 is TGTGCCAGCAGCGAGCCCATGAACACTGAAGCTTTCTTT. This sequence encodes CASSEPMNTEAFF.

This chain connects TRBV7-2 to TRBJ1-4; the D is unclear. The germline V gene encodes CDR1 SGHTA and CDR2 FQGNSA. The V and J ends lost 0 bases and 0 bases respectively, with 11 bases between them. This CDR3 has 17 residues. The CDR3 protein is CASSLAPSGATNEKLFF. CDR3 sequence (DNA): TGTGCCAGCAGCTTAGCGCCCTCAGGTGCAACTAATGAAAAACTGTTTTTT. Complete variable domain (other parts from reference TRBV7-2 and TRBJ1-4): GAGVSQSPSNKVTEKGKDVELRCDPISGHTALYWYRQSLGQGLEFLIYFQGNSAPDKSGLPSDRFSAERTGGSVSTLTIQRTQQEDSAVYLCASSLAPSGATNEKLFFGSGTQLSVL.

This clone appeared a single time. The chain is built from TRBV11-2 and TRBJ2-2, with D unresolved. There are 15 residues in the CDR3. Looked up from germline, CDR1 is SGHAT and CDR2 is FQNNGV. V lost 5 bases and J 5 bases, leaving 15 bases between the germline ends. As DNA, the CDR3 is TGTGCCAGCAGCCTAAGATCATTTCCTACCGGGGAGCTGTTTTTT. Its protein product is CASSLRSFPTGELFF. Supplemented by reference TRBV11-2 and TRBJ2-2, the full variable domain reads EAGVAQSPRYKIIEKRQSVAFWCNPISGHATLYWYQQILGQGPKLLIQFQNNGVVDDSQLPKDRFSAERLKGVDSTLKIQPAKLEDSAVYLCASSLRSFPTGELFFGEGSRLTVL.